Shown below are 18 T cell receptor beta chains from a single sample sequenced in a study of CD8+ T cells in alopecia areata. Treatment of the sample: oral pan-JAK inhibitor, 5-10 mg twice daily. cDNA reverse transcribed from extracted RNA served as the sequencing template. Libraries were prepared by immunoSEQ multiplex PCR; TCRdb keeps only in-frame clonotypes and omits some of them. Of around 100,000 clones listed, about three fifths were seen once; the top ten hold approximately 12%. Specimen: CD8+ T cells sorted from blood, collected at week 24, from a patient treated with tofacitinib. Receptor source: a human donor with alopecia areata.

The chain combines TRBV5-8 with TRBJ2-5; possibly TRBD2 for D (6 bases). Trimming took 4 bases from V and 5 from J, leaving 18 bases between them. Germline lookup yields CDR1 SGHTS and CDR2 YDEGEE. The CDR3 extends over 15 amino acids. The chain's CDR3 is CASSTWTKGGETQYF. The CDR3 coding sequence is TGTGCCAGCAGCACCTGGACCAAAGGAGGGGAGACCCAGTACTTC.

The rearrangement uses TRBV4-1 and TRBJ2-7; D call uncertain. V lost 0 bases to trimming and J lost 0 bases, with 12 bases between them. The CDR3 runs to 16 residues. Germline V lookup: CDR1 MGHRA, CDR2 YSYEKL. The CDR3 sequence is CASSQDPPSSSYEQYF. The CDR3 region has the DNA TGCGCCAGCAGCCAAGATCCTCCCAGCAGCTCCTACGAGCAGTACTTC.

This clone was recorded a few times. The chain is built from TRBV7-9 and TRBJ2-2; D gene uncertain. Germline values: CDR1 SEHNR, CDR2 FQNEAQ (reference sequence). The V end was cut by 4 bases, the J end by 3 bases, with 6 bases between. The CDR3 is made up of 13 amino acids. CDR3 coding DNA: TGTGCCAGCAGCTCCCCTGACACCGGGGAGCTGTTTTTT. This encodes CASSSPDTGELFF.

In nucleotides, the CDR3 is TGTGCCAGTAGGGTGGCGGACTTGGGGTACGAGCAGTACTTC. This translates into CASRVADLGYEQYF. V gene TRBV2 combines with J gene TRBJ2-7; a weak D match, TRBD2 (5 bases). The germline CDR1 and CDR2 sequences are SNHLY and FYNNEI. Deletions cut 9 bases from V and 4 bases from J, with 19 bases between. The CDR3 has 14 amino acids.

This chain links TRBV6-4 with TRBJ2-2; 8 bases line up with TRBD1. CDR1 MRHNA and CDR2 SNTAGT come from the germline V gene. The ends lost 0 bases at V and 3 bases at J; junction bases unmatched: 3. The CDR3 covers 16 residues. The CDR3 is CASSDSNRGDTGELFF. DNA of the CDR3: TGTGCCAGCAGTGACTCGAACAGGGGGGACACCGGGGAGCTGTTTTTT.

The chain has TRBV9 and TRBJ1-4; D might be TRBD1 (5 bases). The V gene lost 0 bases and the J gene lost 4 bases, with 10 bases spanning the gap. In germline, CDR1 is SGDLS, CDR2 YYNGEE. CDR3 size: 15 residues. CDR3 nucleotides: TGTGCCAGCAGCGTAGAGGGCGGACATAATGAAAAACTGTTTTTT. Translating it yields CASSVEGGHNEKLFF.

This sequence joins TRBV27 and TRBJ1-5, with a possible D match to TRBD1 (5 bases). Germline loops: CDR1 MNHEY, CDR2 SMNVEV (reference sequence). CDR3 size: 11 residues. Trimming cost V 6 bases and J 9 bases, with 9 bases left between them. CDR3 sequence (DNA): TGTGCCAGCAGCCGGGGGGGGCCCCAGCATTTT. Its protein is CASSRGGPQHF.

By sample fraction, this clone is large. V gene TRBV6-4 combines with J gene TRBJ2-2, with D perhaps matching TRBD2 (5 bases). The CDR3 has 13 amino acids. V gave up 4 bases and J gave up 2 bases, with 5 bases separating them. Germline CDR1 and CDR2: MRHNA and SNTAGT. CDR3 amino acids: CASSGTNTGELFF. The CDR3 region has the DNA TGTGCCAGCAGTGGGACTAACACCGGGGAGCTGTTTTTT.

The rearrangement links TRBV5-6 to TRBJ1-1; weak D call: TRBD1 (5 bases). CDR3 size: 13 residues. Trimming removed 3 bases at V and 4 bases at J, with 10 bases between. Germline values: CDR1 SGHDT, CDR2 YYEEEE. The CDR3 spells CASSSLGGTEAFF. CDR3 in DNA: TGTGCCAGCAGCTCTTTGGGGGGCACTGAAGCTTTCTTT. The full variable domain, with the rest looked up from reference TRBV5-6 and TRBJ1-1, is DAGVTQSPTHLIKTRGQQVTLRCSPKSGHDTVSWYQQALGQGPQFIFQYYEEEERQRGNFPDRFSGHQFPNYSSELNVNALLLGDSALYLCASSSLGGTEAFFGQGTRLTVV.

The chain's CDR3 is CASSYAENTEAFF. In DNA form, the CDR3 reads TGTGCCAGCAGTTACGCGGAGAACACTGAAGCTTTCTTT. V and J are TRBV6-5 and TRBJ1-1; D unclear. The CDR3 is 13 residues long. Trimming pared 2 bases from V and 1 base from J, leaving 5 bases between. Germline V gene lookup returns CDR1 MNHEY and CDR2 SVGAGI.

V and J are TRBV2 and TRBJ2-3; 7 bases align to TRBD2. Germline loops: CDR1 SNHLY, CDR2 FYNNEI. V lost 6 bases and J lost 0; bases outside the gene matches: 6. CDR3 length equals 15 residues. CDR3 in DNA: TGTGCCAGCAGGGGGGAGGGGATCAGCACAGATACGCAGTATTTT. It translates to CASRGEGISTDTQYF.

The chain is built from TRBV7-3 and TRBJ1-2; D not resolved. V lost 9 bases to trimming and J lost 10 bases, with 9 bases between them. From germline, CDR1 is SGHTA and CDR2 FQGTGA. The CDR3 is made up of 9 amino acids. The CDR3 spells CARPQSYTF. As DNA, the CDR3 is TGTGCCAGGCCCCAGTCCTACACCTTC.

This clone has only a few counts. This rearrangement joins TRBV4-1 to TRBJ2-2; D not certain. Trimming stripped 0 bases from V and 5 bases from J, with 4 bases between. The CDR3 runs to 13 residues. Germline loops: CDR1 MGHRA, CDR2 YSYEKL. In DNA, the CDR3 is TGCGCCAGCAGCCAAGAGAGAACCGGGGAGCTGTTTTTT. The encoded protein is CASSQERTGELFF.

This sequence joins TRBV29-1 and TRBJ1-4, with D unresolved. The V end was cut by 4 bases, the J end by 5 bases, with 5 bases between. The CDR3 totals 11 residues. Germline V gene data show CDR1 as SQVTM and CDR2 as ANQGSEA. CDR3 amino acids: CSVGLNEKLFF. The CDR3 coding sequence is TGCAGCGTTGGCTTGAATGAAAAACTGTTTTTT.

The chain links TRBV27 to TRBJ1-2; D not resolved. The CDR3 length is 13 residues. Germline assignment: CDR1 MNHEY and CDR2 SMNVEV (reference sequence). Trimming pared 5 bases from V and 8 bases from J, leaving 15 bases between. The CDR3 reads CASSRHGDYGYTF. The DNA for the CDR3 is TGTGCCAGCAGTCGTCACGGGGATTACGGCTACACCTTC.

The chain has TRBV11-3 and TRBJ2-2, with unresolved D. In germline, CDR1 is SGHNT, CDR2 YENEEA. V shed 0 bases and J shed 9 bases, with 11 bases lying between them. This CDR3 has 14 residues. CDR3 nucleotides: TGTGCCAGCAGCTTAGATGGCCCGGGCCGGGAGCTGTTTTTT. Translating it yields CASSLDGPGRELFF.

The V call is TRBV19, the J call TRBJ1-1; D not certain. Germline lookup yields CDR1 LNHDA and CDR2 SQIVND (reference sequence). The CDR3 loop spans 16 amino acids. Trimming stripped 7 bases from V and 0 bases from J, with 18 bases between. The CDR3 DNA is TGTGCCAGTACCCAATTTCTTTGGGGTATGAACACTGAAGCTTTCTTT. Its protein is CASTQFLWGMNTEAFF.

V is TRBV7-6 and J is TRBJ1-1; maybe TRBD1 (6 bases). V was shortened by 5 bases and J by 8 bases, with 15 bases between the two germline ends. Germline V lookup: CDR1 SGHVS, CDR2 FNYEAQ. The CDR3 loop spans 13 amino acids. In DNA form, the CDR3 reads TGTGCCAGCAGCCGCGTGACAGGAACGGAAGCTTTCTTT. It specifies CASSRVTGTEAFF.